The present entry profiles one TCR beta chain with its context. After isolation, RNA underwent reverse transcription to generate cDNA as the sequencing template. Sequencing used immunoSEQ multiplex PCR; TCRdb keeps in-frame clones, though not all of them. In the table there are some 220,000 clones, approximately 57% of which are singletons. Per germline, CDR1 LNHNV and CDR2 YYDKDF (reference sequence). The CDR3 consists of 14 residues. The V and J ends lost 5 bases and 8 bases, in that order; junction bases with no gene match: 11. Regarding treatment: oral pan-JAK inhibitor, 5-10 mg twice daily. In alopecia areata patients, both lesional scalp punch biopsies and peripheral blood were collected. From PBMCs, CD4+ and CD8+ T cells were sorted. This specimen belongs to a study of CD8+ T cells in alopecia areata. Looking at the study overall: Those patients who were treated received oral tofacitinib, which was given at 5 to 10 mg twice daily for moderate-to-severe alopecia areata.

This TCR derives from a human donor with alopecia areata. V and J are TRBV15 and TRBJ1-1; 7 bases match TRBD1. Sequencing used CD4+ T cells sorted from blood, obtained at week 4, from a patient treated with tofacitinib. CDR3 nucleotide sequence: TGTGCCACCAGCGGAAAACGACAGGGTCAAGAAGCTTTCTTT. Protein: CATSGKRQGQEAFF.